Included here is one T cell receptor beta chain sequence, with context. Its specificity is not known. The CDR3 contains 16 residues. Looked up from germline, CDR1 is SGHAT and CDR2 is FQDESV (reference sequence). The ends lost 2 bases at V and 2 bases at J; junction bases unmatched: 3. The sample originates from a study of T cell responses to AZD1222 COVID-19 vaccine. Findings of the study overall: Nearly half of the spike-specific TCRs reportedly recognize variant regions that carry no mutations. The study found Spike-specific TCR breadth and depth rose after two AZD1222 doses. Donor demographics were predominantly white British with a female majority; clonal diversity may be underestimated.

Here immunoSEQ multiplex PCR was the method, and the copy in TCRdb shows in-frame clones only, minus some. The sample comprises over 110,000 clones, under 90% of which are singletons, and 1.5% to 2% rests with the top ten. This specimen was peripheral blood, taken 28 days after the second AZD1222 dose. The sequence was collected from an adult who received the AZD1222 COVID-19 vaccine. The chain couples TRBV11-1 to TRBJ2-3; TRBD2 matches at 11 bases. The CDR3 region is CASSLLLAGATDTQYF. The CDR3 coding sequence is TGTGCCAGCAGCTTACTACTAGCGGGAGCCACAGATACGCAGTATTTT.